In this sample, the clone carrying this T cell receptor beta chain turned up once. Its antigen is not known. The entry originates in a study of cytomegalovirus exposure and HLA in healthy donors. General observations from the study: Most TCR sequences were uncommon, yet certain public TCRs appeared in many donors. The study labeled approximately 150 TCR beta chains cytomegalovirus-associated.

Some clones are missing from TCRdb's copy, which holds only in-frame ones; the method was immunoSEQ multiplex PCR. The profile shows about 86,000 clones, 85% to 95% of them singletons. The receptor comes from a man aged 18 to 30 in good health and CMV-seronegative. Sequenced sample: PBMCs.

Here the CDR3 DNA reads TGTGCCATCAGTTTGGGACTAGCGGTACAAGAGACCCAGTACTTC. Its translation is CAISLGLAVQETQYF. The chain has TRBV10-3 and TRBJ2-5; 11 positions agree with TRBD2. Germline V gene lookup returns CDR1 ENHRY and CDR2 SYGVKD. CDR3 length: 15 residues. V lost 5 bases to trimming and J lost 2 bases; unmatched junction nucleotides: 4.